This T cell receptor beta chain was sequenced in a study of PD-1 blockade in mismatch repair-deficient tumors. From germline, CDR1 is SGHAT and CDR2 FQNNGV. V trimming: 2 bases; J trimming: 1 base; junction bases outside the gene matches: 15. The length of the CDR3 is 19 residues. Libraries were prepared by immunoSEQ multiplex PCR; TCRdb keeps only in-frame clonotypes and omits some of them. The table has roughly 120,000 clones, 60% to 85% seen once. Sample: peripheral blood, taken roughly 60 weeks after starting pembrolizumab. The chain carries TRBV11-2 and TRBJ2-7, with 9 bases that match TRBD2. The source of this sequence is an adult with mismatch repair-deficient cancer. The CDR3 sequence is CASSLFGIVGLAGSYEQYF. CDR3 in DNA: TGTGCCAGCAGCTTATTTGGCATTGTGGGGCTAGCGGGGTCCTACGAGCAGTACTTC. Supplemented by reference TRBV11-2 and TRBJ2-7, the full variable domain reads EAGVAQSPRYKIIEKRQSVAFWCNPISGHATLYWYQQILGQGPKLLIQFQNNGVVDDSQLPKDRFSAERLKGVDSTLKIQPAKLEDSAVYLCASSLFGIVGLAGSYEQYFGPGTRLTVT.